The rows below give T cell receptor beta chains drawn from one sample of a study of blood T cell repertoires in COVID-19. This table comes from immunoSEQ multiplex PCR, and its TCRdb copy is limited to in-frame clones, with some not included. The sample has approximately 170,000 clones; about 83% are singletons. Input material: peripheral blood. Source of these receptors: a woman older than 75 with acute or convalescent COVID-19. Both conserved end residues are part of each CDR3. A D gene is named only where the DNA matches it firmly. Clone sizes are given selectively: once, few, many, or a class where the clone is expanded.

TRBV5-8	TRBJ1-3	.	.	TGTGCCAGCAGCTTGCGGGAAGGTGGAAACACCATATATTTT	CASSLREGGNTIYF
TRBV6-1	TRBJ2-6	.	.	TGTGCCAGCAGTGAGGCCCCCGCAGGAGGTGGGGCCAACGTCCTGACTTTC	CASSEAPAGGGANVLTF
TRBV4-1	TRBJ2-7	.	.	TGCGCCAGCAGCACCAAACAGGGAAACTACGAGCAGTACTTC	CASSTKQGNYEQYF
TRBV19	TRBJ2-7	.	.	TGTGCCAGTAGTCCTCGGACAGACCTCTACGAGCAGTACTTC	CASSPRTDLYEQYF
TRBV6-6	TRBJ1-1	.	.	TGTGCCAGCAGTGAGAATGAGGTTAACACTGAAGCTTTCTTT	CASSENEVNTEAFF
TRBV2	TRBJ2-2	.	.	TGTGCCAGCAGCGTAGGACAGCACACCGGGGAGCTGTTTTTT	CASSVGQHTGELFF
TRBV19	TRBJ2-3	.	.	TGTGCCAGTAGTGGAGAGCGGCTGTTAGGCACAGATACGCAGTATTTT	CASSGERLLGTDTQYF
TRBV6-2/TRBV6-3	TRBJ2-2	TRBD1	.	TGTGCCAGCAGTACGGACAGGGGGGCGTTAGCCGGGGAGCTGTTTTTT	CASSTDRGALAGELFF
TRBV6-2/TRBV6-3	TRBJ2-1	TRBD2	.	TGTGCCAGCAGTTACCCAACTAGCGGGAGGGTGTTGTATGAGCAGTTCTTC	CASSYPTSGRVLYEQFF
TRBV7-2	TRBJ2-1	TRBD2	once	TGTGCCAGCAGCTTAGGGACTAGCGGGTGGGTTGGAGGGTACAATGAGCAGTTCTTC	CASSLGTSGWVGGYNEQFF
TRBV5-1	TRBJ2-2	.	.	TGCGCCAGCAGCCGGGACTCTGAATCCGCCGGGGAGCTGTTTTTT	CASSRDSESAGELFF
TRBV5-1	TRBJ2-1	.	.	TGCGCCAGCAGCTTGGGGGCTTTAGGATCCTACAATGAGCAGTTCTTC	CASSLGALGSYNEQFF
TRBV5-1	TRBJ2-7	TRBD2	.	TGCGCCAGCAGCTTTACTAGCGGCTACGAGCAGTACTTC	CASSFTSGYEQYF